This paragraph covers one TCR beta chain sequence. The antigen is undetermined. The CDR3 consists of 16 residues. V lost 8 bases and J lost 0; bases outside the gene matches: 7. Germline loops: CDR1 SGHAT, CDR2 FQNNGV. PCR used 60 Vbeta primers and 13 Jbeta primers. Assay: immunoSEQ multiplex PCR; the TCRdb copy retains only in-frame clones and omits some. The table lists 120,000 or so clones, approximately 72% of them singletons. These data come from a study of cytomegalovirus exposure and HLA in healthy donors. In the study overall: Early released data had tens of millions of unique TCRs, all coming from HLA-typed donors.

Study findings and constraints: On later analysis, the bulk of CMV-associated TCR beta chains appeared to be HLA-restricted.

This clonotype was obtained from a man between 60 and 70 years old in good health and CMV-seropositive. Sequenced input: PBMCs. This chain links TRBV11-2 with TRBJ2-1, with 10 bases identical to TRBD2. CDR3 in DNA: TGTGCCAGCCGAGCGGGAGGGCCTTTCTCCTACAATGAGCAGTTCTTC. Translated, it gives CASRAGGPFSYNEQFF.